The clone carrying this T cell receptor beta chain was seen ten or more times. One entry per CDR3 protein results from TCRdb running MiXCR on the RACE reads. This table holds about 100,000 distinct CDR3 sequences, about 10% found once. This sample was included in a study of human T cells and chemical hapten exposure. Time point: patch test 1, 2 weeks after DPC sensitization. Sample treatment: therapeutic diphenylcyclopropenone sensitization with weekly scalp DPC. The material sequenced was whole blood, taken in connection with sensitization to the hapten diphenylcyclopropenone (DPC). This sequence originates from a woman aged 40-49 years with alopecia areata. Some clones in this sample may be carry-over from other donors' samples.

The CDR3 spells CASSSRSGDIQYF. CDR3 sequence (DNA): TGTGCCAGCAGTTCGAGGTCTGGGGACATTCAGTACTTC. The V gene is TRBV2, the J gene TRBJ2-4; the D is unclear. Looked up from germline, CDR1 is SNHLY and CDR2 is FYNNEI. Trimming stripped 5 bases from V and 8 bases from J, with 13 bases between. This CDR3 is 13 amino acids long.